This T cell receptor (beta chain) was documented in a study of shared clonotypes between healthy human individuals. Original data processing: ImmunoSEQ only sent back junction sequences with no quality scores, so filtering was done differently. Clones were read by immunoSEQ multiplex PCR, and TCRdb kept only the in-frame ones, dropping some. V, J and clone size derive from that table, while D and trimming were established from the DNA sequence. The sample has about 490,000 clones; around 80% are singletons. The germline V gene has CDR1 GTSNPN and CDR2 SVGIG (reference sequence). The CDR3 runs 13 residues. This clone was recorded only once. Given a far larger clone just one base away, this is likely a sequencing read error. Additional DNA sequences in this sample encode the identical CDR3.

The chain couples TRBV30 to TRBJ1-1; D remains ambiguous. This TCR came from a middle-aged woman in good health. Some clones in this sample may be carry-over from other donors' samples. The sequenced sample consisted of PBMCs. CDR3 protein: CVWEGNMNTEAFF. CDR3 sequence (DNA): TGTGTCTGGGAGGGAAACATGAACACTGAAGCTTTCTTT.